The rows below give T cell receptor beta chains drawn from one sample of a study of blood T cells in healthy people across ages. TCRdb processed the 5' RACE reads anew with MiXCR; each CDR3 protein has one entry. The sample has more than 900,000 distinct CDR3 sequences, 25% seen once. These data are also associated with another study on T cells of mothers and their children.

Sequences were obtained from blood. These receptors were taken from a girl aged 2-10 years in good health. CDR3s include the opening cysteine and the closing phenylalanine or tryptophan. Each record gives: D gene, J gene, V gene, clone size, CDR3 DNA, CDR3 protein. D genes are given only for firm matches. A clone size is listed for some rows: how often the clone was seen (once, few, many), or a class if it is expanded.

NA	TRBJ2-7	TRBV4-1	NA	TGCGCCAGCAGCCAAGTTCTCGAGAGCTTCTACGAGCAGTACTTC	CASSQVLESFYEQYF
TRBD2	TRBJ2-7	TRBV29-1	few	TGCAGCGTTGAGGGGCGGGGGAGCTCCTACGAGCAGTACTTC	CSVEGRGSSYEQYF
NA	TRBJ1-1	TRBV6-5	NA	TGTGCCAGCAGTTACAAGGGTTGGAACACTGAAGCTTTCTTT	CASSYKGWNTEAFF
NA	TRBJ1-5	TRBV7-9	NA	TGTGCCAGCAGCCCACTCCAACAGGGGCCCCAGCATTTT	CASSPLQQGPQHF
TRBD1	TRBJ1-1	TRBV6-5	few	TGTGCCAGCAGTTACGGCAACACAGGGGCTACTGAAGCTTTCTTT	CASSYGNTGATEAFF
TRBD2	TRBJ2-7	TRBV4-1	NA	TGCGCCAGCAGCCATAGGACTAGCGCCTCCTACGAGCAGTACTTC	CASSHRTSASYEQYF
NA	TRBJ2-5	TRBV3-1	once	TGTGCCAGCAGCGGGGAACTAGGTTTTTTAGAGACCCAGTACTTC	CASSGELGFLETQYF
NA	TRBJ1-6	TRBV7-2	few	TGTGCCAGCAGCCCCGGAAATACAGGGAATTCACCCCTCCACTTT	CASSPGNTGNSPLHF
NA	TRBJ2-7	TRBV27	few	TGTGCCAGCAGTTTATGGGGCGGGGTATACGAGCAGTACTTC	CASSLWGGVYEQYF
TRBD2	TRBJ2-1	TRBV14	NA	TGTGCCAGCAGCCAAGTGGAAATAGCGGGACCTCTGAGGGCAAGTGAGCAGTTCTTC	CASSQVEIAGPLRASEQFF
TRBD1	TRBJ2-7	TRBV18	NA	TGTGCCAGCTCACCACCGGGGGGACAGGGGTACGAGCAGTACTTC	CASSPPGGQGYEQYF
TRBD2	TRBJ2-1	TRBV15	once	TGTGCCACCAGAGGAGAGGGAGGGTCGCAGTTCTTC	CATRGEGGSQFF
NA	TRBJ2-7	TRBV6-1	NA	TGTGCCAGCAGTGAAAGCCACTACGAGCAGTACTTC	CASSESHYEQYF
NA	TRBJ2-5	TRBV5-1	NA	TGCGCCAGCAGCTTACACAGTGACGAGACCCAGTACTTC	CASSLHSDETQYF
TRBD1	TRBJ2-6	TRBV24-1	many	TGTGCCACCAGTGATCCAAACCCGCTAACAGGGGTTGGGGCCAACGTCCTGACTTTC	CATSDPNPLTGVGANVLTF